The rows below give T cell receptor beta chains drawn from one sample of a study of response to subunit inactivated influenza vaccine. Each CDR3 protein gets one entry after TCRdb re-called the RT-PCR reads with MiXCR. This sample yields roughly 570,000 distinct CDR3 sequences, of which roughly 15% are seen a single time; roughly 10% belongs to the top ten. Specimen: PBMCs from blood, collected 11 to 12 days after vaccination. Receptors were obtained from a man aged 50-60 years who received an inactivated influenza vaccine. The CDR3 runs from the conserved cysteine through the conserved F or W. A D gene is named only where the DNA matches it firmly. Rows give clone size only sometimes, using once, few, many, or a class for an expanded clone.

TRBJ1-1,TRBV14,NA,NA,TGTGCCAGCAGCCAAGTCGGATCGGGGAGAAGAACTGAAGCTTTCTTT,CASSQVGSGRRTEAFF
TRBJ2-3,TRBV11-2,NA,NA,TGTGCCAGCAGCGCTCAGATGGACTCCAAGAGGACAGATACGCAGTATTTT,CASSAQMDSKRTDTQYF
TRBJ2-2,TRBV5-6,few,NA,TGTGCCAGCAGCTTGGGCTGGAACACCGGGGAGCTGTTTTTT,CASSLGWNTGELFF
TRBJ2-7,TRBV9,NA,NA,TGTGCCAGCAGTACGGGACACCCCGCCTACGAGCAGTACTTC,CASSTGHPAYEQYF
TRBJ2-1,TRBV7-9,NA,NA,TGTGCCAGCAGCTCACCCGGCTCGGGTGAGCAGTTCTTC,CASSSPGSGEQFF
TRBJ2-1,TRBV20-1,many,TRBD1,TGCAGTGCTACTCGGGACAGGGGGCTCAATGAGCAGTTCTTC,CSATRDRGLNEQFF
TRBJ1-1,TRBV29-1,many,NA,TGCAGCGTTGCCAGGGTATTGAACACTGAAGCTTTCTTT,CSVARVLNTEAFF
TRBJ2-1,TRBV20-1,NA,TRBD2,TGCAGTGCTAGTAGGGTGCGGGAGGGAACTACGAATGAGCAGTTCTTC,CSASRVREGTTNEQFF
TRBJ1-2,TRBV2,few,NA,TGTGCCAGCAGTGGAGTAGGGAGGACCTATGGCTACACCTTC,CASSGVGRTYGYTF
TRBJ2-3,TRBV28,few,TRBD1,TGTGCCAGCAGTTCCGGGACAGGGGATTACTTTTTCACAGATACGCAGTATTTT,CASSSGTGDYFFTDTQYF
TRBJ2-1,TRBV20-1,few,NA,TGCAGTGCTAGATTACTAGATTACAATGAGCAGTTCTTC,CSARLLDYNEQFF
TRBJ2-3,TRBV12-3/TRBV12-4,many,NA,TGTGCCAGCAGTGAGTGGGGCACAGATACGCAGTATTTT,CASSEWGTDTQYF
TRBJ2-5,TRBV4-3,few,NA,TGCGCCAGCAGCCAATATCTCCTCCAAGAGACCCAGTACTTC,CASSQYLLQETQYF
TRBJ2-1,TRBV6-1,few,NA,TGTGCCAGCAGTGAAGCTGTTGGGGCAGGGGTCATCAATGAGCAGTTCTTC,CASSEAVGAGVINEQFF
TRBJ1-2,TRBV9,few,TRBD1,TGTGCCAGCAGCCAACTTGCAGGGGGATCCCCCTATGGCTACACCTTC,CASSQLAGGSPYGYTF
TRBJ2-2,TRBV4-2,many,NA,TGTGCCAGCAGCCAAGATCTAGCGTTCACCGGGGAGCTGTTTTTT,CASSQDLAFTGELFF
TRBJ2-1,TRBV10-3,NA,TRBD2,TGTGCCATCAGTGAGTTCAGAGTCGCGGGAGGGGCAATTTGGCAGTTCTTC,CAISEFRVAGGAIWQFF